Each of the 6 T cell receptor beta chains below was sequenced from the same sample in a study of blood T cell repertoires in COVID-19. The method was immunoSEQ multiplex PCR; TCRdb's version includes in-frame clones alone and lacks a portion of them. Seen here are 410,000 or so clones, around nine tenths observed once, and the top ten hold 1.5% to 1.7%. Material: peripheral blood. The receptor set was obtained from a woman aged 40 to 49 with COVID-19, enrolled during active disease.

J is TRBJ1-2 and V is TRBV6-5, with D maybe TRBD1 (5 bases). Trimming removed 3 bases at V and 6 bases at J, with 11 bases between. CDR1 is MNHEY and CDR2 is SVGAGI in the germline V gene. There are 13 residues in the CDR3. The CDR3 coding sequence is TGTGCCAGCAGTTATAAGCAGGGCGATGGCTACACCTTC. Its translation: CASSYKQGDGYTF.

DNA of the CDR3: TGTGCCAGCAGTTTATTGGGCTCACCCCTCCACTTT. Its protein product is CASSLLGSPLHF. The chain uses TRBV28 and TRBJ1-6; D is ambiguous. The CDR3 extends over 12 amino acids. Trimming took 1 base from V and 10 from J, leaving 5 bases between them. The V gene's germline CDR1 is MDHEN and CDR2 SYDVKM.

This chain uses TRBV15 with TRBJ2-3, with 8 bases fitting TRBD2. The CDR3 has 15 amino acids. CDR1 is LNHNV, CDR2 YYDKDF, per germline (reference sequence). V shed 0 bases, J shed 1 base, and the junction held 0 bases outside the gene matches. CDR3: CATSRDSGGTDTQYF. CDR3 nucleotide sequence: TGTGCCACCAGCAGAGATAGCGGGGGCACAGATACGCAGTATTTT.

The chain carries TRBV6-1 and TRBJ2-7, with TRBD1 as a possible D gene (5 bases). Germline assignment: CDR1 MNHNS and CDR2 SASEGT. Trimming took 1 base from V and 3 from J, leaving 10 bases between them. The CDR3 contains 14 residues. The CDR3 is CASSEGGRSYEQYF. CDR3 nucleotides: TGTGCCAGCAGTGAAGGGGGCAGGAGCTACGAGCAGTACTTC.

V usage is TRBV7-8 and J usage is TRBJ2-2; D might be TRBD2 (5 bases). The germline V gene has CDR1 SGHVS and CDR2 FQNEAQ. This CDR3 is 13 amino acids long. V dropped 5 bases and J dropped 5 bases, with 9 bases sitting between them. CDR3 nucleotides: TGTGCCAGCAGCGGACGGGGAACCGGGGAGCTGTTTTTT. Translation gives CASSGRGTGELFF.

In nucleotides, the CDR3 is TGTGCCAGTAGTATGACTAGCGGGTGGAGACACTACGAGCAGTACTTC. It is translated as CASSMTSGWRHYEQYF. This chain joins TRBV19 and TRBJ2-7; TRBD2 agrees at 10 bases. Trimming took 3 bases from V and 3 from J; bases not matched to a gene: 8. Germline values: CDR1 LNHDA, CDR2 SQIVND (reference sequence). There are 16 residues in the CDR3. Full variable domain (outside the CDR3, taken from reference TRBV19 and TRBJ2-7): DGGITQSPKYLFRKEGQNVTLSCEQNLNHDAMYWYRQDPGQGLRLIYYSQIVNDFQKGDIAEGYSVSREKKESFPLTVTSAQKNPTAFYLCASSMTSGWRHYEQYFGPGTRLTVT.